The TCR beta chain under discussion was sequenced for a study of cytomegalovirus exposure and HLA in healthy donors. Overall study findings and caveats: In a later analysis, first-cohort TCR clusters were found to tend to co-occur in the 120 or so validation repertoires.

TCRdb's copy holds only in-frame clones and misses some; the assay was immunoSEQ multiplex PCR. The sample yields 200,000 or so clones, over 65% seen once. CDR1 is KGHSH and CDR2 is LQKENI in the germline V gene. Trimming removed 7 bases from V and 7 bases from J, with 16 bases in between. The CDR3 length is 13 residues. Turning to this clone: The antigen is not known.

This clonotype was obtained from a man between 18 and 35 years old in good health and CMV-seropositive. The V gene is TRBV18, the J gene TRBJ1-2; tentatively, D is TRBD1 (5 bases). Material for sequencing was PBMCs. CDR3 amino acids: CASFQGSNAGYTF. CDR3 in DNA: TGTGCCAGCTTCCAGGGATCGAACGCTGGCTACACCTTC.